These T cell receptor beta chains were read from a single sample in a study of memory CD4+ T cells and cytomegalovirus serostatus. Only in-frame clones appear in the TCRdb table, and some are missing; sequencing was by immunoSEQ multiplex PCR. The sample includes just under 95,000 clones, 80% of them seen just once. Sequencing input: memory CD4+ T cells from blood. These receptors originate from an adult in good health and CMV-seropositive. The CDR3 runs from the conserved cysteine through the conserved F or W. A D gene is named only where the DNA matches it firmly. The listing skips clone size in some rows; elsewhere it reads once, few, many or a size class.

v_gene: TRBV12-5
d_gene: -
abundance: -
j_gene: TRBJ2-5
CDR3nt: TGTGCTAGTGCCCGATCGGGCGGACAAGAGACCCAGTACTTC
CDR3aa: CASARSGGQETQYF

v_gene: TRBV6-1
d_gene: TRBD2
abundance: -
j_gene: TRBJ2-5
CDR3nt: TGTGCCAGCAGTGTCTCTCGGACAGCGGGAGGTGAGACCCAGTACTTC
CDR3aa: CASSVSRTAGGETQYF

v_gene: TRBV6-6
d_gene: -
abundance: -
j_gene: TRBJ1-3
CDR3nt: TGTGCCAGCAGTTACTCGTACCGGGACTCTGGAAACACCATATATTTT
CDR3aa: CASSYSYRDSGNTIYF

v_gene: TRBV6-6
d_gene: -
abundance: -
j_gene: TRBJ2-1
CDR3nt: TGTGCCAGCAGGCACAACAATGAGCAGTTCTTC
CDR3aa: CASRHNNEQFF

v_gene: TRBV9
d_gene: TRBD2
abundance: -
j_gene: TRBJ2-5
CDR3nt: TGTGCCAGCAGCGCGGGACTAGCGATGGAGACCCAGTACTTC
CDR3aa: CASSAGLAMETQYF

v_gene: TRBV2
d_gene: TRBD2
abundance: -
j_gene: TRBJ2-5
CDR3nt: TGTGCCAGCAGAGTTAGCGGGGCAGAGACCCAGTACTTC
CDR3aa: CASRVSGAETQYF

v_gene: TRBV6-6
d_gene: -
abundance: once
j_gene: TRBJ1-5
CDR3nt: TGTGCCAGCAGTTACGCGGTGGGGGGCAATCAGCCCCAGCATTTT
CDR3aa: CASSYAVGGNQPQHF

v_gene: TRBV2
d_gene: TRBD1
abundance: once
j_gene: TRBJ2-7
CDR3nt: TGTGCCAGCACCCGGGACAGGGCGTCCGAGCAGTACTTC
CDR3aa: CASTRDRASEQYF

v_gene: TRBV6-1
d_gene: TRBD1
abundance: -
j_gene: TRBJ2-4
CDR3nt: TGTGCCAGCAGTGCAGGGGGCAGGAGCATTCAGTACTTC
CDR3aa: CASSAGGRSIQYF

v_gene: TRBV25-1
d_gene: -
abundance: -
j_gene: TRBJ2-4
CDR3nt: TGTGCCAGCAGTGGCCGTCAGGGAGAAATTCAGTACTTC
CDR3aa: CASSGRQGEIQYF

v_gene: TRBV11-2
d_gene: TRBD2
abundance: -
j_gene: TRBJ2-5
CDR3nt: TGTGCCAGCAGCTTACTACGAACTAGCGGGGGCCAGTACTTC
CDR3aa: CASSLLRTSGGQYF